The 18 T cell receptor beta chains listed next were all sequenced from one sample in a study of T cell changes during pregnancy in multiple sclerosis. The repertoire was sequenced with immunoSEQ multiplex PCR; TCRdb's copy has only in-frame clones and lacks some. The data hold around 57,000 clones, with approximately 91% observed a single time. The source was peripheral blood, collected in the second trimester of pregnancy. The receptors stem from a female donor with multiple sclerosis, enrolled in a pregnancy study.

The chain couples TRBV19 to TRBJ1-5; D might be TRBD1 (6 bases). Germline-derived CDR1 and CDR2 are LNHDA and SQIVND (reference sequence). Trimming removed 4 bases at V and 1 base at J, with 20 bases between. This CDR3 has 18 residues. CDR3: CASSTRLGGGRSNQPQHF. CDR3 DNA: TGTGCCAGTAGTACCCGACTTGGGGGGGGCCGGAGCAATCAGCCCCAGCATTTT.

V usage is TRBV18 and J usage is TRBJ1-4; D not certain. V was cut by 2 bases and J by 1 base, with 14 bases left in between. Per germline, CDR1 KGHSH and CDR2 LQKENI. The CDR3 length is 17 residues. CDR3 sequence reads: CASSPRLLDGTNEKLFF. Written as DNA, the CDR3 is TGTGCCAGCTCACCAAGACTTCTTGATGGAACTAATGAAAAACTGTTTTTT.

The sample holds one count of this clone. The rearrangement uses TRBV5-4 and TRBJ2-5; 9 bases are a match to TRBD2. Per the germline V gene, CDR1 is SGHNT and CDR2 is YYREEE (reference sequence). V trimming: 4 bases; J trimming: 2 bases; junction bases outside the gene matches: 9. The CDR3 sequence is 16 residues long. The CDR3 loop is CASSPTLAGAQETQYF. The CDR3 nucleotides are TGTGCCAGCAGCCCGACACTAGCGGGTGCACAAGAGACCCAGTACTTC.

The CDR3 spells CASSPFEQDRAFF. In DNA, the CDR3 is TGTGCCAGCTCACCATTCGAACAGGATCGGGCTTTCTTT. The chain recombines TRBV18 with TRBJ1-1, with D possibly TRBD1 on 5 matching bases. The CDR3 totals 13 residues. CDR1 is KGHSH, CDR2 LQKENI, per germline. The germline V and J ends were trimmed by 2 bases and 11 bases, with 15 bases remaining between them.

The J gene is TRBJ1-1, the V gene TRBV11-2, with D hard to call. Germline loops: CDR1 SGHAT, CDR2 FQNNGV. The length of the CDR3 is 14 residues. Trimming shortened V by 2 bases and J by 0 bases, and 7 bases separated the two germline ends. DNA for the CDR3: TGTGCCAGCAGCTTAAGAGGATTGAACACTGAAGCTTTCTTT. It is translated as CASSLRGLNTEAFF.

V and J are TRBV7-9 and TRBJ2-5; possibly TRBD1 for D (5 bases). The V and J ends lost 5 bases and 4 bases respectively, with 23 bases between them. Per the germline V gene, CDR1 is SEHNR and CDR2 is FQNEAQ (reference sequence). CDR3 length equals 17 residues. This CDR3 is CASSDQRWTRGAETQYF. For the CDR3, the DNA is TGTGCCAGCAGCGACCAAAGGTGGACAAGAGGCGCAGAGACCCAGTACTTC.

The chain recombines TRBV12-5 with TRBJ2-3; TRBD2 matches 12 bases. The CDR3 is 15 amino acids. The trim removed 5 bases at V and 6 bases at J, leaving 6 bases unmatched. The germline V gene encodes CDR1 LGHNT and CDR2 FRNRAP. The CDR3: CASGPGLAGFDTQYF. The DNA for the CDR3 is TGTGCTAGTGGTCCTGGACTAGCGGGGTTCGATACGCAGTATTTT.

The rearrangement links TRBV29-1 to TRBJ1-2; D unclear. CDR3 length: 12 residues. CDR1 is SQVTM, CDR2 ANQGSEA, per germline. V was pared by 7 bases and J by 2 bases, with 11 bases between. CDR3 loop: CSGGERNYGYTF. The CDR3 nucleotides read TGCAGCGGAGGCGAAAGGAACTATGGCTACACCTTC.

This clone was picked up one time. The CDR3 region is CASSAPGGPFEQFF. The CDR3 DNA sequence: TGTGCCAGCAGCGCCCCGGGGGGGCCATTTGAGCAGTTCTTC. The chain joins TRBV7-9 to TRBJ2-1, with 8 bases fitting TRBD2. V gave up 5 bases and J gave up 9 bases; unmatched junction bases: 9. Germline assignment: CDR1 SEHNR and CDR2 FQNEAQ (reference sequence). The CDR3 consists of 14 residues. The whole variable domain, filled in from reference TRBV7-9 and TRBJ2-1, reads DTGVSQNPRHKITKRGQNVTFRCDPISEHNRLYWYRQTLGQGPEFLTYFQNEAQLEKSRLLSDRFSAERPKGSFSTLEIQRTEQGDSAMYLCASSAPGGPFEQFFGPGTRLTVL.

The genes are TRBV7-2 and TRBJ1-2; TRBD1 aligns across 10 bases. V shed 5 bases, J shed 4 bases, and the junction held 7 bases outside the gene matches. CDR1 is SGHTA and CDR2 is FQGNSA in the germline V gene. This CDR3 region has 15 residues. The CDR3 loop is CASSRGQGSRYGYTF. CDR3 DNA: TGTGCCAGCAGCCGGGGACAGGGGTCCCGCTATGGCTACACCTTC.

The rearrangement joins TRBV9 to TRBJ2-7; 7 bases are shared with TRBD2. V gave up 2 bases and J gave up 1 base; unmatched junction bases: 3. The CDR3 runs 14 residues. The V gene's germline CDR1 is SGDLS and CDR2 YYNGEE. Here the CDR3 DNA reads TGTGCCAGCAGCGTGCAACTAGCGTCCTACGAGCAGTACTTC. It encodes CASSVQLASYEQYF.

This rearrangement joins TRBV15 to TRBJ2-7, with D perhaps matching TRBD2 (7 bases). V lost 5 bases to trimming and J lost 3 bases, with 14 bases between them. CDR3 length equals 14 residues. Per the germline V gene, CDR1 is LNHNV and CDR2 is YYDKDF (reference sequence). The CDR3 DNA is TGTGCCACCAGCCCGGGGGGCGAAAACTACGAGCAGTACTTC. Translated: CATSPGGENYEQYF.

The rearrangement uses TRBV29-1 and TRBJ2-7, with TRBD2 identical over 8 bases. There are 13 residues in the CDR3. The V gene end was trimmed by 7 bases and the J gene end by 6 bases; junction bases not matched to a gene: 11. Germline V lookup: CDR1 SQVTM, CDR2 ANQGSEA. CDR3 protein: CSAGRAGGAEQYF. CDR3 in DNA: TGCAGCGCCGGGAGGGCAGGCGGTGCCGAGCAGTACTTC.

The chain is built from TRBV2 and TRBJ2-7, with 10 bases that match TRBD1. Germline assignment: CDR1 SNHLY and CDR2 FYNNEI. CDR3 length: 16 amino acids. J lost 0 bases, V lost 7 bases, and 9 bases had no gene match. The CDR3 here is CASTEPGQGSSYEQYF. The DNA of the CDR3 is TGTGCCAGCACCGAACCGGGACAGGGGAGCTCCTACGAGCAGTACTTC. The whole variable domain, filled in from reference TRBV2 and TRBJ2-7, reads EPEVTQTPSHQVTQMGQEVILRCVPISNHLYFYWYRQILGQKVEFLVSFYNNEISEKSEIFDDQFSVERPDGSNFTLKIRSTKLEDSAMYFCASTEPGQGSSYEQYFGPGTRLTVT.

The chain couples TRBV2 to TRBJ2-1; 7 bases agree with TRBD1. V trimming: 6 bases; J trimming: 7 bases; junction bases outside the gene matches: 3. Germline V lookup: CDR1 SNHLY, CDR2 FYNNEI. The CDR3 extends over 12 amino acids. The CDR3 coding sequence is TGTGCCAGCAGCGGGACAGTGAATGAGCAGTTCTTC. This codes for CASSGTVNEQFF.

This chain uses TRBV7-9 with TRBJ2-1; 8 nucleotides line up with TRBD1. V lost 5 bases and J lost 3; bases outside the gene matches: 6. The CDR3 has 15 residues. CDR1 SEHNR and CDR2 FQNEAQ come from the germline V gene (reference sequence). The CDR3, as DNA: TGTGCCAGCAGCGTCGGGACAGGAGGCTACAATGAGCAGTTCTTC. As protein: CASSVGTGGYNEQFF.

The gene calls are TRBV19 and TRBJ1-1; a possible D gene is TRBD1 (5 bases). The CDR3 covers 13 residues. The V gene lost 7 bases and the J gene lost 3 bases, with 12 bases spanning the gap. The germline CDR1 and CDR2 sequences are LNHDA and SQIVND (reference sequence). The DNA of the CDR3 is TGTGCCAGTATACGGGGGGAGGACACTGAAGCTTTCTTT. It codes for CASIRGEDTEAFF. The complete variable domain, with remaining parts taken from reference TRBV19 and TRBJ1-1, reads DGGITQSPKYLFRKEGQNVTLSCEQNLNHDAMYWYRQDPGQGLRLIYYSQIVNDFQKGDIAEGYSVSREKKESFPLTVTSAQKNPTAFYLCASIRGEDTEAFFGQGTRLTVV.

This chain uses TRBV5-1 with TRBJ2-1; 9 bases match TRBD1. Looked up from germline, CDR1 is SGHRS and CDR2 is YFSETQ. The CDR3 extends over 12 amino acids. The ends lost 3 bases at V and 9 bases at J; junction bases unmatched: 1. The DNA of the CDR3 is TGCGCCAGCAGCTGGACAGGGGCTGAGCAGTTCTTC. This sequence encodes CASSWTGAEQFF.